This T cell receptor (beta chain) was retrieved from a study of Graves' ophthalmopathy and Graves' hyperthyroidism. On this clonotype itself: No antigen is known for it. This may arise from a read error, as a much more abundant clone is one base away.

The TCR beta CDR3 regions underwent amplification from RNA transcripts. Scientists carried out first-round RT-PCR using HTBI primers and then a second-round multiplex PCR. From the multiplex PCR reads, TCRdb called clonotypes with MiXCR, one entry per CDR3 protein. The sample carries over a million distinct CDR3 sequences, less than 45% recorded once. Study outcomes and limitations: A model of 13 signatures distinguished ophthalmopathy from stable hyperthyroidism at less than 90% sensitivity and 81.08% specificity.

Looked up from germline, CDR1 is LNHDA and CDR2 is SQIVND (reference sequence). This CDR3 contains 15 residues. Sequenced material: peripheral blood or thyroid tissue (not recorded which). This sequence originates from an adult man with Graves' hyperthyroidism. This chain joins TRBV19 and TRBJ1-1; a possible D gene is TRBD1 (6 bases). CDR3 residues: CVSSNGGGANTEAFF. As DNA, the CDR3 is TGTGTCAGTAGTAATGGAGGGGGAGCGAACACTGAAGCTTTCTTT.